This T cell receptor (beta chain) was sequenced for a study of T cell clonality in common variable immunodeficiency. This CDR3 region has 13 residues. The V and J ends lost 2 bases and 4 bases respectively, with 9 bases between them. Per germline, CDR1 SQVTM and CDR2 ANQGSEA. This table comes from immunoSEQ multiplex PCR, and its TCRdb copy is limited to in-frame clones, with some not included. The data show roughly 34,000 clones, none appearing only once, with around 27% held by the ten largest. Blood came from CVID subjects not ill and not taking immunomodulatory or immunosuppressive medication. This clone was counted only a few times. Its antigen is unknown. The read halts 3 residues ahead of the CDR3 end, with the missing end drawn from the germline J gene. General observations from the study: Common variable immunodeficiency TCR beta sequences reportedly had fewer deletions and N-nucleotide insertions. Compared with healthy controls, CVID subjects showed increased TCRbeta clonality, mostly in about a third. Authors noted CVID clonality's cause needs subpopulation repertoire sequencing.

This chain connects TRBV29-1 to TRBJ1-3, with D hard to call. The receptor's source is a human donor with common variable immunodeficiency. Sequencing was performed on peripheral blood mononuclear cells. The CDR3 loop is CSVEQTRGNTIYF. Partial CDR3 DNA: TGCAGCGTTGAACAAACTCGAGGAAACACC.